Listed below are T cell receptor beta chains from one sample, sequenced in a study of cytomegalovirus exposure and HLA in healthy donors. Sequencing used immunoSEQ multiplex PCR; TCRdb keeps in-frame clones, though not all of them. The table lists under 200,000 clones, over 70% of them singletons, with approximately 3.9% in the top ten. Material: PBMCs. The receptors shown here come from a man in his forties or fifties in good health and CMV-seronegative. Both conserved end residues are part of each CDR3. Fields, in order: V gene, J gene, D gene, clone size, CDR3 protein, CDR3 DNA. D genes are given only for firm matches. Clone sizes are given selectively: once, few, many, or a class where the clone is expanded.

v_gene: TRBV29-1
j_gene: TRBJ2-7
d_gene: -
abundance: -
CDR3aa: CSVVGQEVGEQYF
CDR3nt: TGCAGCGTTGTAGGACAAGAAGTCGGCGAGCAGTACTTC

v_gene: TRBV5-1
j_gene: TRBJ1-1
d_gene: -
abundance: -
CDR3aa: CASSLGALNTEAFF
CDR3nt: TGCGCCAGCAGCTTGGGGGCGCTTAACACTGAAGCTTTCTTT

v_gene: TRBV30
j_gene: TRBJ1-1
d_gene: -
abundance: -
CDR3aa: CASKGENTEAFF
CDR3nt: TGTGCCTCGAAGGGAGAGAACACTGAAGCTTTCTTT

v_gene: TRBV30
j_gene: TRBJ1-5
d_gene: TRBD1
abundance: -
CDR3aa: CAWGQGGNQPQHF
CDR3nt: TGTGCCTGGGGACAGGGCGGCAATCAGCCCCAGCATTTT

v_gene: TRBV5-6
j_gene: TRBJ2-4
d_gene: TRBD1
abundance: -
CDR3aa: CASSLTGGIFDIQYF
CDR3nt: TGTGCCAGCAGCTTGACAGGGGGAATTTTCGACATTCAGTACTTC

v_gene: TRBV29-1
j_gene: TRBJ1-1
d_gene: -
abundance: -
CDR3aa: CSVVGRQNTEAFF
CDR3nt: TGCAGCGTTGTTGGCAGACAGAACACTGAAGCTTTCTTT

v_gene: TRBV2
j_gene: TRBJ2-3
d_gene: -
abundance: -
CDR3aa: CASNWGPLTDTQYF
CDR3nt: TGTGCCAGCAATTGGGGGCCCCTCACAGATACGCAGTATTTT

v_gene: TRBV4-3
j_gene: TRBJ2-2
d_gene: -
abundance: -
CDR3aa: CASSQEPDNGELFF
CDR3nt: TGCGCCAGCAGCCAAGAACCGGACAACGGGGAGCTGTTTTTT

v_gene: TRBV7-2
j_gene: TRBJ2-1
d_gene: TRBD2
abundance: -
CDR3aa: CASSLAGGPYNEQFF
CDR3nt: TGTGCCAGCAGCCTCGCGGGGGGGCCCTACAATGAGCAGTTCTTC

v_gene: TRBV4-3
j_gene: TRBJ1-2
d_gene: -
abundance: -
CDR3aa: CASSQINTEIYGYTF
CDR3nt: TGCGCCAGCAGCCAGATAAATACAGAGATCTATGGCTACACCTTC

v_gene: TRBV27
j_gene: TRBJ2-7
d_gene: -
abundance: -
CDR3aa: CASSIQKSGHEQYF
CDR3nt: TGTGCCAGCAGTATACAAAAATCAGGGCACGAGCAGTACTTC

v_gene: TRBV27
j_gene: TRBJ2-3
d_gene: TRBD1
abundance: once
CDR3aa: CASSPDRGDTQYF
CDR3nt: TGTGCCAGCAGCCCAGACAGGGGAGATACGCAGTATTTT

v_gene: TRBV9
j_gene: TRBJ2-3
d_gene: -
abundance: -
CDR3aa: CASSGVWDTQYF
CDR3nt: TGTGCCAGCAGCGGAGTGTGGGATACGCAGTATTTT

v_gene: TRBV5-6
j_gene: TRBJ1-5
d_gene: -
abundance: -
CDR3aa: CASSLTGANQPQHF
CDR3nt: TGTGCCAGCAGTTTGACAGGAGCCAATCAGCCCCAGCATTTT

v_gene: TRBV19
j_gene: TRBJ1-5
d_gene: -
abundance: -
CDR3aa: CASSIFRGSNQPQHF
CDR3nt: TGTGCCAGTAGTATATTCAGGGGCAGCAATCAGCCCCAGCATTTT

v_gene: TRBV4-2
j_gene: TRBJ2-7
d_gene: -
abundance: few
CDR3aa: CASSFQVSSYEQYF
CDR3nt: TGTGCCAGCAGCTTCCAGGTGAGCTCCTACGAGCAGTACTTC

v_gene: TRBV7-2
j_gene: TRBJ1-4
d_gene: -
abundance: -
CDR3aa: CASSPGNEKLFF
CDR3nt: TGTGCCAGCAGCCCGGGGAATGAAAAACTGTTTTTT

v_gene: TRBV25-1
j_gene: TRBJ2-7
d_gene: TRBD1
abundance: once
CDR3aa: CASAIAGTGSWEQYF
CDR3nt: TGTGCCAGTGCGATTGCCGGGACAGGGAGTTGGGAGCAGTACTTC

v_gene: TRBV7-2
j_gene: TRBJ2-3
d_gene: TRBD2
abundance: -
CDR3aa: CASSLPLLAGGRGDTQYF
CDR3nt: TGTGCCAGCAGCTTACCCCTGTTAGCGGGGGGCAGGGGAGATACGCAGTATTTT

v_gene: TRBV13
j_gene: TRBJ1-2
d_gene: -
abundance: once
CDR3aa: CASSPSILPLYGYTF
CDR3nt: TGTGCCAGCAGTCCGAGTATACTCCCTCTTTATGGCTACACCTTC

v_gene: TRBV7-6
j_gene: TRBJ2-5
d_gene: -
abundance: few
CDR3aa: CASSYNQETQYF
CDR3nt: TGTGCCAGCAGTTACAACCAAGAGACCCAGTACTTC

v_gene: TRBV9
j_gene: TRBJ2-3
d_gene: -
abundance: -
CDR3aa: CASSAGDTQYF
CDR3nt: TGTGCCAGCAGCGCGGGAGATACGCAGTATTTT

v_gene: TRBV4-3
j_gene: TRBJ2-1
d_gene: -
abundance: -
CDR3aa: CASSHSTANNEQFF
CDR3nt: TGCGCCAGCAGCCATTCTACAGCCAACAATGAGCAGTTCTTC

v_gene: TRBV19
j_gene: TRBJ2-7
d_gene: TRBD1
abundance: once
CDR3aa: CASSTGQDEQYF
CDR3nt: TGTGCCAGTAGTACGGGACAGGACGAGCAGTACTTC

v_gene: TRBV7-9
j_gene: TRBJ1-2
d_gene: -
abundance: -
CDR3aa: CSSSAYREGYGYTF
CDR3nt: TGTTCCAGCAGCGCATACAGGGAAGGCTATGGCTACACCTTC

v_gene: TRBV7-8
j_gene: TRBJ2-1
d_gene: TRBD1
abundance: -
CDR3aa: CASSLTVADRGTNEQFF
CDR3nt: TGTGCCAGCAGCTTAACGGTGGCGGACAGGGGGACCAATGAGCAGTTCTTC

v_gene: TRBV28
j_gene: TRBJ2-3
d_gene: TRBD2
abundance: -
CDR3aa: CASSPHTSGGQYF
CDR3nt: TGTGCCAGCAGCCCTCATACTAGCGGGGGTCAGTATTTT

v_gene: TRBV7-2
j_gene: TRBJ1-3
d_gene: -
abundance: few
CDR3aa: CASSAQAPGNTIYF
CDR3nt: TGTGCCAGCAGCGCCCAAGCCCCTGGAAACACCATATATTTT

v_gene: TRBV5-1
j_gene: TRBJ2-7
d_gene: -
abundance: -
CDR3aa: CASSSGQLPDEQYF
CDR3nt: TGCGCCAGCAGCTCCGGACAGCTTCCCGACGAGCAGTACTTC

v_gene: TRBV6-5
j_gene: TRBJ2-5
d_gene: TRBD1
abundance: -
CDR3aa: CASSEQGAETQYF
CDR3nt: TGTGCCAGCAGTGAGCAGGGGGCGGAGACCCAGTACTTC

v_gene: TRBV21-1
j_gene: TRBJ2-5
d_gene: -
abundance: once
CDR3aa: CASSREGQGEETQYF
CDR3nt: TGTGCCAGCAGCCGGGAGGGGCAGGGTGAGGAGACCCAGTACTTC

v_gene: TRBV7-9
j_gene: TRBJ1-3
d_gene: TRBD1
abundance: once
CDR3aa: CASSSDRGPPLSGNTIYF
CDR3nt: TGTGCCAGCAGCTCGGACAGGGGTCCGCCGCTCTCTGGAAACACCATATATTTT

v_gene: TRBV18
j_gene: TRBJ2-7
d_gene: -
abundance: -
CDR3aa: CASSRLPPGTFYEQYF
CDR3nt: TGTGCCAGCTCGAGACTCCCCCCTGGGACATTCTACGAGCAGTACTTC

v_gene: TRBV5-1
j_gene: TRBJ1-4
d_gene: TRBD1
abundance: -
CDR3aa: CASSPPGQGFEKLFF
CDR3nt: TGCGCCAGCAGCCCTCCGGGACAGGGGTTTGAAAAACTGTTTTTT

v_gene: TRBV10-3
j_gene: TRBJ2-1
d_gene: TRBD1
abundance: -
CDR3aa: CAISEPDRGAYNEQFF
CDR3nt: TGTGCCATCAGTGAACCGGACAGGGGCGCCTACAATGAGCAGTTCTTC

v_gene: TRBV14
j_gene: TRBJ2-1
d_gene: -
abundance: once
CDR3aa: CASSQDVKGHHYNEQFF
CDR3nt: TGTGCCAGCAGCCAAGACGTAAAGGGGCATCATTACAATGAGCAGTTCTTC

v_gene: TRBV13
j_gene: TRBJ2-7
d_gene: TRBD1
abundance: -
CDR3aa: CASSRDRYEQYF
CDR3nt: TGTGCCAGCAGCCGGGACAGATACGAGCAGTACTTC

v_gene: TRBV27
j_gene: TRBJ1-4
d_gene: -
abundance: few
CDR3aa: CASSPTDGFNEKLFF
CDR3nt: TGTGCCAGCAGCCCTACCGACGGGTTTAATGAAAAACTGTTTTTT

v_gene: TRBV5-1
j_gene: TRBJ2-3
d_gene: -
abundance: -
CDR3aa: CASSFEGSGTDTQYF
CDR3nt: TGCGCCAGCAGCTTTGAGGGCTCTGGCACAGATACGCAGTATTTT

v_gene: TRBV7-6
j_gene: TRBJ2-7
d_gene: TRBD1
abundance: -
CDR3aa: CASSPGTGAYEQYF
CDR3nt: TGTGCCAGCAGCCCCGGGACAGGGGCCTACGAGCAGTACTTC

v_gene: TRBV7-2
j_gene: TRBJ2-7
d_gene: TRBD1
abundance: -
CDR3aa: CASSRQGYEQYF
CDR3nt: TGTGCCAGCAGTCGACAGGGCTACGAGCAGTACTTC

v_gene: TRBV18
j_gene: TRBJ2-5
d_gene: TRBD1
abundance: -
CDR3aa: CASSPIGTGGQETQYF
CDR3nt: TGTGCCAGCTCACCAATTGGGACAGGGGGCCAAGAGACCCAGTACTTC

v_gene: TRBV7-9
j_gene: TRBJ2-1
d_gene: -
abundance: few
CDR3aa: CASSPVRGSYNEQFF
CDR3nt: TGTGCCAGCAGCCCGGTGCGGGGCTCCTACAATGAGCAGTTCTTC

v_gene: TRBV9
j_gene: TRBJ1-6
d_gene: -
abundance: -
CDR3aa: CASSPSGNSPLHF
CDR3nt: TGTGCCAGCAGCCCTAGCGGAAATTCACCCCTCCACTTT